This T cell receptor (beta chain) was identified in a study of patients and donors after allogeneic stem cell transplantation. TCRdb redid the calling of the RT-PCR reads with MiXCR, one entry per CDR3 protein. The table has approximately 140,000 distinct CDR3 sequences, approximately 37% seen once. Germline loops: CDR1 SGDLS, CDR2 YYNGEE. V lost 3 bases to trimming and J lost 3 bases, with 15 bases between them. This CDR3 spans 15 amino acids. The sequenced sample was blood, either unsorted or a sorted T cell fraction (not recorded which). J is TRBJ1-1 and V is TRBV9; D may be TRBD1 (6 bases). The sequence came from a human donor who was either an allogeneic HSCT recipient or a stem cell or donor lymphocyte infusion donor (not recorded which). It is not recorded whose cells these are; they may come from a transplant donor. DNA for the CDR3: TGTGCCAGCAGCGCCGGATGGGGGCGGGACACTGAAGCTTTCTTT. This encodes CASSAGWGRDTEAFF. Drawing the rest from reference TRBV9 and TRBJ1-1, the complete variable domain is DSGVTQTPKHLITATGQRVTLRCSPRSGDLSVYWYQQSLDQGLQFLIQYYNGEERAKGNILERFSAQQFPDLHSELNLSSLELGDSALYFCASSAGWGRDTEAFFGQGTRLTVV.